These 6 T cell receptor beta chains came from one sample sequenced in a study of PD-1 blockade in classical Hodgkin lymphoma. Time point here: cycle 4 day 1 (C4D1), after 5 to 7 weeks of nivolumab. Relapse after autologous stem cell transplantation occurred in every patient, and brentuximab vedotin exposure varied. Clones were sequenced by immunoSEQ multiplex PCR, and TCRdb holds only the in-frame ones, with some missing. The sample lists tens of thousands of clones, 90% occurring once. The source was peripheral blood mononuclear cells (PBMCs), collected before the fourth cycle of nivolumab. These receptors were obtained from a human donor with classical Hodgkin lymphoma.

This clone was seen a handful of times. The CDR3 region has the DNA TGCGCCAGCAGAAGCAGGAGCTCTGGAAACACCATATATTTT. It encodes CASRSRSSGNTIYF. The rearrangement joins TRBV23-1 to TRBJ1-3, with D unresolved. TRBV23-1 is placed among ORFs of uncertain function. V was pared by 6 bases and J by 0 bases, with 9 bases between. The CDR3 has 14 amino acids.

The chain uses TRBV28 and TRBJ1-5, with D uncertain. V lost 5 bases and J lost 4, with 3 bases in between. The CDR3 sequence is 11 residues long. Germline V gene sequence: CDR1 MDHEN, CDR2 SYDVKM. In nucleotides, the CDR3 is TGTGCCAGCAGTCTAAATCAGCCCCAGCATTTT. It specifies CASSLNQPQHF.

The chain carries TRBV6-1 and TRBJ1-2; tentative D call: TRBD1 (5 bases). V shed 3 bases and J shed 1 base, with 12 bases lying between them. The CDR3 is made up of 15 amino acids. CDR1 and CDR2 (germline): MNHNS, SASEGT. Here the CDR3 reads CASSDATTVNYGYTF. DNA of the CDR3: TGTGCCAGCAGTGATGCGACGACAGTTAACTATGGCTACACCTTC.

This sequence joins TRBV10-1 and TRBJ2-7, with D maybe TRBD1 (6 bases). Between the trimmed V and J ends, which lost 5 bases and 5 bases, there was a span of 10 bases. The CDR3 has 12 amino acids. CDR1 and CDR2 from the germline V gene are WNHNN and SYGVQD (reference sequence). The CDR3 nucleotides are TGCGCCAGCAGTCTAACAGGGAACGAGCAGTACTTC. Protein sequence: CASSLTGNEQYF.

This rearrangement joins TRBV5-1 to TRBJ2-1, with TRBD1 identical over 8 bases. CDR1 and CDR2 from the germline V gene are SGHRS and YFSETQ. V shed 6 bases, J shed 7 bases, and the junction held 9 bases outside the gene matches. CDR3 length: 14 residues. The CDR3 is CASNRDRKNNEQFF. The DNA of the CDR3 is TGCGCCAGCAATAGGGACAGGAAGAATAATGAGCAGTTCTTC.

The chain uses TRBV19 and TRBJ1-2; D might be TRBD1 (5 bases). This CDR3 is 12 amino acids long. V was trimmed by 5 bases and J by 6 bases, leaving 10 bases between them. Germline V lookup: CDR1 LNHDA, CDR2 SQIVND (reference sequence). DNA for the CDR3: TGTGCCAGTAGTCTGGCAGGGAATGGCTACACCTTC. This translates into CASSLAGNGYTF.